This is a list of T cell receptor beta chains from one sample in a study of human T cells and chemical hapten exposure. TCRdb reprocessed the reads with MiXCR, giving one entry per CDR3 protein. Of around 120,000 distinct CDR3 sequences listed, approximately 9% are singletons. The specimen sequenced was whole blood. The receptors here all came from a human donor in good health. Some clones in this sample may be carry-over from other donors' samples. The CDR3 runs from the conserved cysteine through the conserved F or W. Each record gives: CDR3 length, clone size, D gene, J gene, V gene, CDR3 DNA, CDR3 protein. A D gene is named only where the DNA matches it firmly. Only part of the rows carry a size: once, few, many, or a class if the clone is expanded.

16 | few | TRBD2 | TRBJ2-5 | TRBV6-1 | TGTGCCAGCAGATACCCTAGCGGGGGACACCAAGAGACCCAGTACTTC | CASRYPSGGHQETQYF
14 | many | TRBD1 | TRBJ1-5 | TRBV2 | TGTGCCAGCAGACAACAGGGGTCTGGACAGCCCCAGCATTTT | CASRQQGSGQPQHF
13 | many | TRBD1 | TRBJ1-1 | TRBV29-1 | TGCAGCGCAAAGACAGGGAGGAACACTGAAGCTTTCTTT | CSAKTGRNTEAFF
13 | many | TRBD1 | TRBJ2-2 | TRBV10-3 | TGTGCTGCCGGGACAGAGAACACCGGGGAGCTGTTTTTT | CAAGTENTGELFF
14 | . | . | TRBJ2-7 | TRBV14 | TGTGCCAGCAGCGTTAGGTCGGGGCCGAGCGAGCAGTACTTC | CASSVRSGPSEQYF
14 | few | TRBD1 | TRBJ2-2 | TRBV20-1 | TGCAGTGCAGGGGACAGACGGAACACCGGGGAGCTGTTTTTT | CSAGDRRNTGELFF
12 | many | . | TRBJ2-1 | TRBV20-1 | TGCAGTGCAGATGGGAGTAGGAATGAGCAGTTCTTC | CSADGSRNEQFF
19 | many | . | TRBJ1-5 | TRBV12-5 | TGTGCTAGCCTAGGGGCAGGGGACAAAGGGCCATCGCGCAATCAGCCCCAGCATTTT | CASLGAGDKGPSRNQPQHF
15 | many | . | TRBJ1-1 | TRBV7-3 | TGTGCCAGCAGCTTAAGTTCGGCCGGAGCCACTGAAGCTTTCTTT | CASSLSSAGATEAFF
15 | many | . | TRBJ1-2 | TRBV29-1 | TGCAGCGTTGAAGGGGGGCAGAGCCTAATGAGAGGCTACACCTTC | CSVEGGQSLMRGYTF
15 | many | . | TRBJ1-5 | TRBV10-3 | TGTGCCATCAGTGATGGGAGGGGCGGCAATCAGCCCCAGCATTTT | CAISDGRGGNQPQHF
16 | . | . | TRBJ2-4 | TRBV7-9 | TGTGCCAGCAGCTCGGACCCCCGGTCAACCAAAAACATTCAGTACTTC | CASSSDPRSTKNIQYF
14 | many | . | TRBJ1-1 | TRBV25-1 | TGTGCCAGCAGCGAAGCAGGGGTTATCACTGAAGCTTTCTTT | CASSEAGVITEAFF
13 | many | . | TRBJ1-3 | TRBV5-1 | TGCGCCAGCAGCTTGGACTCGGGAAACACCATATATTTT | CASSLDSGNTIYF
12 | many | . | TRBJ2-1 | TRBV7-9 | TGTGCCAGCAGCTTAACCTACAATGAGCAGTTCTTC | CASSLTYNEQFF
14 | few | . | TRBJ1-1 | TRBV12-3/TRBV12-4 | TGTGCCAGCAGTTTACAGATGTTGAACACTGAAGCTTTCTTT | CASSLQMLNTEAFF
14 | many | . | TRBJ1-2 | TRBV4-3 | TGCGCCAGCAGCCAAGGAATCGGGAGCTATGGCTACACCTTC | CASSQGIGSYGYTF
15 | . | . | TRBJ2-3 | TRBV6-5 | TGTGCCAGCAGTTACTCGGGGGTTGACGCAGATACGCAGTATTTT | CASSYSGVDADTQYF
20 | many | TRBD1 | TRBJ2-2 | TRBV9 | TGTGCCAGCAGCGTATCCCTTGTCCCGGGACAGGACTCGAACACCGGGGAGCTGTTTTTT | CASSVSLVPGQDSNTGELFF
12 | many | . | TRBJ2-7 | TRBV7-9 | TGTGCCAGCAGCAAAGACAGTTACGAGCAGTACTTC | CASSKDSYEQYF
15 | . | . | TRBJ2-2 | TRBV19 | TGTGCCAGTAGTAAACCCCCGGACCCCACCGGGGAGCTGTTTTTT | CASSKPPDPTGELFF
19 | few | . | TRBJ1-2 | TRBV6-6 | TGTGCCAGCAGTCCCATCAGGCGCCAGGGATACCGTATTAACTATGGCTACACCTTC | CASSPIRRQGYRINYGYTF